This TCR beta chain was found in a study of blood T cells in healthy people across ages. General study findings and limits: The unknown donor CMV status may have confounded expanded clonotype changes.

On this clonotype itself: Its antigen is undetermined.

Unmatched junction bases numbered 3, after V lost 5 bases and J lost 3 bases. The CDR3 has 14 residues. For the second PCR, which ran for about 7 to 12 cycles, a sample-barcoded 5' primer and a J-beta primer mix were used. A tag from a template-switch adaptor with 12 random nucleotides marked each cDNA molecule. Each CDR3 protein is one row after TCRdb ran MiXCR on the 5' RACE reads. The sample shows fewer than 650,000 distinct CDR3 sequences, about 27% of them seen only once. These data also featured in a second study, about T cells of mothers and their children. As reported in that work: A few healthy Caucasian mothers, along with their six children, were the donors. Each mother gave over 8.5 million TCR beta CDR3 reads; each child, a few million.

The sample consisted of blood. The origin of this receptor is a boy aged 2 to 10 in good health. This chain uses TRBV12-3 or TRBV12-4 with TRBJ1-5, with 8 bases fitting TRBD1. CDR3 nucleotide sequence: TGTGCCAGCAGTCGGGGACAGGCCAATCAGCCCCAGCATTTT. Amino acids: CASSRGQANQPQHF.